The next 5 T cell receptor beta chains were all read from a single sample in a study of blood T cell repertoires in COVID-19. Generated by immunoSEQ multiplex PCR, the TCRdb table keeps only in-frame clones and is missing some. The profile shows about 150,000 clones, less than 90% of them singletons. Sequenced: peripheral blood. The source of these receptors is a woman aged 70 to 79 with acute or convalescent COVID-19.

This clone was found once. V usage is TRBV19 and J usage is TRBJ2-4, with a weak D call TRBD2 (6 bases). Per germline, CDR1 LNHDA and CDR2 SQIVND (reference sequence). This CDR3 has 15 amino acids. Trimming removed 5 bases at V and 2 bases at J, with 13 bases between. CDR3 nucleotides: TGTGCCAGTAGTCTACCGGGAGCCACCAAAAACATTCAGTACTTC. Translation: CASSLPGATKNIQYF.

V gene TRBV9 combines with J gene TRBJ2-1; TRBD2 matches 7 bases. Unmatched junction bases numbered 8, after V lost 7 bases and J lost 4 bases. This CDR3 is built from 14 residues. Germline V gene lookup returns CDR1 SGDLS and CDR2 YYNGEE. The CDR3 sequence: CASSRGGGYNEQFF. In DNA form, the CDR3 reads TGTGCCAGCTCCCGGGGCGGGGGATACAATGAGCAGTTCTTC. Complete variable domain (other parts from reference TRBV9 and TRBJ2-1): DSGVTQTPKHLITATGQRVTLRCSPRSGDLSVYWYQQSLDQGLQFLIQYYNGEERAKGNILERFSAQQFPDLHSELNLSSLELGDSALYFCASSRGGGYNEQFFGPGTRLTVL.

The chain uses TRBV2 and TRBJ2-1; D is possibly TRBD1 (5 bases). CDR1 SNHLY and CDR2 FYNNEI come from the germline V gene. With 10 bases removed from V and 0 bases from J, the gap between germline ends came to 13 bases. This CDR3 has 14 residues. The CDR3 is CATLGENSYNEQFF. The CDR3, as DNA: TGTGCCACCCTAGGGGAAAACTCCTACAATGAGCAGTTCTTC.

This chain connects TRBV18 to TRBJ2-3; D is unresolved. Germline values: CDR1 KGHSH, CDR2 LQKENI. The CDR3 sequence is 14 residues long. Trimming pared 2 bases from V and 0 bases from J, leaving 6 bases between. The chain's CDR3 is CASSPWQSTDTQYF. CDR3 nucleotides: TGTGCCAGCTCACCATGGCAGAGCACAGATACGCAGTATTTT.

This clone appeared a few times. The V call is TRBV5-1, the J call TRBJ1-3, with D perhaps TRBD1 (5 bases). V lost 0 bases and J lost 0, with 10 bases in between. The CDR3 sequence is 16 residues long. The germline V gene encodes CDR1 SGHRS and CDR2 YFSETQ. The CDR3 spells CASSLGTLFSGNTIYF. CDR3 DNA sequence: TGCGCCAGCAGCTTGGGGACATTGTTCTCTGGAAACACCATATATTTT.